The 31 T cell receptor beta chains presented below share a single source sample, sequenced in a study of blood T cell repertoires in COVID-19. Some clones are missing from TCRdb's copy, which holds only in-frame ones; the method was immunoSEQ multiplex PCR. Here the sample spans about 38,000 clones, about 74% being singletons. Sequencing was done on a sample of peripheral blood. The receptors here all came from a man in his sixties or seventies with COVID-19, enrolled during active disease.

CDR3 coding DNA: TGTGCCTGGAGTGTGGCCAGGGTCCGCTCTGGGGCCAACGTCCTGACTTTC. Its protein product is CAWSVARVRSGANVLTF. The chain carries TRBV30 and TRBJ2-6; perhaps TRBD1 as D (5 bases). The CDR3 totals 17 residues. Trimming took 0 bases from V and 0 from J, leaving 12 bases between them. Germline V CDR1 and CDR2: GTSNPN, SVGIG (reference sequence).

This clone showed up just a few times. The genes are TRBV24-1 and TRBJ2-2; D might be TRBD1 (6 bases). V lost 4 bases and J lost 7, with 15 bases in between. The CDR3 has 15 residues. Germline loops: CDR1 KGHDR, CDR2 SFDVKD. CDR3 loop: CATSDRSRGHGELFF. In DNA, the CDR3 is TGTGCCACCAGTGACCGCTCGAGGGGACACGGGGAGCTGTTTTTT.

The chain employs TRBV12-3 or TRBV12-4 and TRBJ1-1; D perhaps matches TRBD1 (6 bases). V was clipped by 6 bases and J by 6 bases, with 14 bases between them. The CDR3 loop spans 13 amino acids. CDR3 DNA sequence: TGTGCCAGCAGCCGGGACACCGTCTCTGAAGCTTTCTTT. Amino acid sequence: CASSRDTVSEAFF.

J is TRBJ1-6 and V is TRBV10-3; 11 bases align to TRBD1. V was clipped by 11 bases and J by 5 bases; unmatched bases: 8. The CDR3 covers 15 residues. In germline, CDR1 is ENHRY, CDR2 SYGVKD. CDR3 nucleotide sequence: TGTGCCTCATGGACAGGGGGCTTTAATAATTCACCCCTCCACTTT. It translates to CASWTGGFNNSPLHF.

This clone was detected only a few times. This chain uses TRBV5-1 with TRBJ1-2; D might be TRBD1 (6 bases). V gave up 3 bases and J gave up 2 bases, with 23 bases separating them. The CDR3 consists of 18 residues. CDR1 and CDR2 from the germline V gene are SGHRS and YFSETQ. This chain's CDR3 is CASSSIGDHRERNYGYTF. The CDR3 DNA follows: TGCGCCAGCAGCTCGATTGGGGACCACAGGGAGCGGAACTATGGCTACACCTTC.

The table lists this clone with a few counts. The chain carries TRBV28 and TRBJ2-1; 9 bases are a match to TRBD2. The CDR3 sequence is 12 residues long. J lost 11 bases, V lost 3 bases, and 2 bases had no gene match. Germline assignment: CDR1 MDHEN and CDR2 SYDVKM. CDR3 in DNA: TGTGCCAGCAGTTTCAGCGGGAGGCAGCAGTTCTTC. Translating gives CASSFSGRQQFF.

Written as DNA, the CDR3 is TGTGCCACCAGTGACGTAAACGAGGAGACCCAGTACTTC. The encoded protein is CATSDVNEETQYF. The chain joins TRBV24-1 to TRBJ2-5; no firm D call. The ends were cut back, 4 bases at V and 5 bases at J, with 10 bases in the middle. CDR1 is KGHDR, CDR2 SFDVKD, per germline. This CDR3 has 13 residues.

The V gene is TRBV3-1 (or the pseudogene TRBV3-2), the J gene TRBJ1-1; D possibly corresponds to TRBD1 (5 bases). CDR1 and CDR2 from the germline V gene are LGHDT and YNNKEL (reference sequence). This CDR3 contains 11 residues. Deletions cut 0 bases from V and 11 bases from J, with 7 bases between. This CDR3 reads CASSQDRGAFF. The CDR3 nucleotides are TGTGCCAGCAGCCAAGACCGGGGGGCTTTCTTT.

The chain recombines TRBV6-5 with TRBJ1-2; D gene uncertain. V dropped 8 bases and J dropped 0 bases, with 13 bases sitting between them. From germline, CDR1 is MNHEY and CDR2 SVGAGI. The CDR3 extends over 14 amino acids. CDR3 residues: CASSRHYSNYGYTF. In DNA form, the CDR3 reads TGTGCCAGCTCCCGACATTATTCTAACTATGGCTACACCTTC.

The chain uses TRBV7-2 and TRBJ2-2; TRBD1 aligns across 8 bases. The CDR3 has 14 residues. Germline CDR1 is SGHTA and CDR2 is FQGNSA. After removal of 6 bases from V and 1 base from J, the junction contained 1 base not matched to a gene. The CDR3 DNA follows: TGTGCCAGCAGGGGGACAGGGAACACCGGGGAGCTGTTTTTT. This codes for CASRGTGNTGELFF.

This clone was observed a single time. This rearrangement joins TRBV6-4 to TRBJ2-1; TRBD1 agrees at 7 bases. Germline assignment: CDR1 MRHNA and CDR2 SNTAGT. The J segment lost 10 bases and the V segment lost 5 bases, leaving 8 bases of the junction unmatched. This CDR3 spans 13 amino acids. Here the CDR3 reads CASSRDSLLEQFF. CDR3 in DNA: TGTGCCAGCAGTCGGGACAGCCTTCTCGAGCAGTTCTTC.

This clone was observed once. This chain joins TRBV2 and TRBJ2-2, with a weak D call TRBD2 (6 bases). The CDR3 spans 16 residues. CDR1 is SNHLY, CDR2 FYNNEI, per germline. Trimming pared 4 bases from V and 7 bases from J, leaving 19 bases between. The CDR3 coding sequence is TGTGCCAGCAGTGCAAACGGAGGGTTTCTGGGCGGGGAGCTGTTTTTT. This codes for CASSANGGFLGGELFF.

The genes are TRBV7-8 and TRBJ1-2, with unresolved D. The ends were cut back, 3 bases at V and 8 bases at J, with 13 bases in the middle. This CDR3 is built from 13 residues. CDR1 and CDR2 from the germline V gene are SGHVS and FQNEAQ. The CDR3 sequence: CASSFRGAIGYTF. CDR3 in DNA: TGTGCCAGCAGCTTCCGCGGTGCGATAGGCTACACCTTC.

For the CDR3, the DNA is TGTGCCAGCAGTTTGCTAGGGGGCCGCTCCTACGAGCAGTACTTC. It encodes CASSLLGGRSYEQYF. The chain carries TRBV27 and TRBJ2-7; 7 bases are shared with TRBD1. The CDR3 spans 15 residues. Germline V gene data show CDR1 as MNHEY and CDR2 as SMNVEV (reference sequence). The V segment lost 3 bases and the J segment 0 bases; nucleotides outside the gene matches: 5.

The genes are TRBV30 and TRBJ1-2, with D unclear. Deletions cut 4 bases from V and 0 bases from J, with 12 bases between. From germline, CDR1 is GTSNPN and CDR2 SVGIG (reference sequence). The CDR3 contains 14 residues. The CDR3 sequence: CAWTAVSANYGYTF. CDR3 sequence (DNA): TGTGCCTGGACCGCGGTCTCTGCTAACTATGGCTACACCTTC.

This chain joins TRBV19 and TRBJ1-3; D is possibly TRBD1 (6 bases). The CDR3 is made up of 16 amino acids. The V end lost 5 bases, the J end lost 2 bases, and 16 bases lay between the germline ends. Germline CDR1 LNHDA, CDR2 SQIVND (reference sequence). The CDR3 loop is CASSPAGVGPGNTIYF. The DNA for the CDR3 is TGTGCCAGTAGTCCGGCAGGGGTCGGACCTGGAAACACCATATATTTT.

The chain carries TRBV10-3 and TRBJ1-1; D remains ambiguous. The germline CDR1 and CDR2 sequences are ENHRY and SYGVKD. The CDR3 has 14 amino acids. V lost 0 bases and J lost 5, with 10 bases in between. CDR3 loop: CAISESRGQTEAFF. CDR3 bases: TGTGCCATCAGTGAGTCGCGGGGTCAGACTGAAGCTTTCTTT.

The chain uses TRBV5-8 and TRBJ2-5, with D perhaps TRBD1 (6 bases). The ends were cut back, 2 bases at V and 4 bases at J, with 12 bases in the middle. CDR1 and CDR2 from the germline V gene are SGHTS and YDEGEE. This CDR3 is built from 14 residues. CDR3 amino acids: CASSFTGFGETQYF. The CDR3 DNA reads TGTGCCAGCAGCTTTACAGGGTTCGGAGAGACCCAGTACTTC.

The CDR3 region has the DNA TGTGCCAGCTCACGGTGGGCTATCGGACACCAGAACACTGAAGCTTTCTTT. Its protein is CASSRWAIGHQNTEAFF. This chain uses TRBV18 with TRBJ1-1; weak D call: TRBD1 (5 bases). Germline-derived CDR1 and CDR2 are KGHSH and LQKENI. Trimming removed 4 bases from V and 1 base from J, with 19 bases in between. CDR3 size: 17 residues.

This rearrangement joins TRBV28 to TRBJ2-2; D is unresolved. This CDR3 is 13 amino acids long. The V gene lost 5 bases and the J gene lost 7 bases, with 11 bases spanning the gap. Germline values: CDR1 MDHEN, CDR2 SYDVKM. The CDR3 reads CASSPRLDGELFF. CDR3 DNA: TGTGCCAGCAGTCCCAGGTTGGACGGGGAGCTGTTTTTT.

The CDR3 coding sequence is TGTGCCAGCCGACCAGGGAAAGGAAACACCATATATTTT. It codes for CASRPGKGNTIYF. The rearrangement uses TRBV12-3 or TRBV12-4 and TRBJ1-3, with a weak D call TRBD1 (5 bases). The CDR3 runs to 13 residues. V was shortened by 8 bases and J by 4 bases, with 12 bases between the two germline ends.

The sample holds one count of this clone. V and J are TRBV5-1 and TRBJ2-5; 8 nucleotides line up with TRBD1. J lost 2 bases, V lost 4 bases, and 7 bases had no gene match. The CDR3 runs 15 residues. The germline V gene encodes CDR1 SGHRS and CDR2 YFSETQ. The CDR3 protein is CASSGGTGPQETQYF. In DNA, the CDR3 is TGCGCCAGCAGCGGGGGGACAGGCCCGCAAGAGACCCAGTACTTC.

This clone was detected once. The chain carries TRBV24-1 and TRBJ2-1; 8 positions match TRBD1. Germline CDR1 and CDR2: KGHDR and SFDVKD. Trimming cost V 6 bases and J 0 bases; bases outside gene matches: 6. The CDR3 runs to 16 residues. Written as DNA, the CDR3 is TGTGCCACCAGTCAGAACAGGGGGAGCTCCTACAATGAGCAGTTCTTC. This sequence encodes CATSQNRGSSYNEQFF.

V is TRBV6-2 or TRBV6-3 and J is TRBJ2-1, with TRBD1 matching over 9 bases. The CDR3 extends over 15 amino acids. The V gene end was trimmed by 5 bases and the J gene end by 6 bases; junction bases not matched to a gene: 8. CDR1 is MNHEY, CDR2 SVGEGT, per germline. The CDR3 DNA follows: TGTGCCAGCAGTGACACAGGGGGCAGTATCAATGAGCAGTTCTTC. Encoded protein: CASSDTGGSINEQFF.

This chain connects TRBV7-2 to TRBJ1-2; D is perhaps TRBD1 (5 bases). In germline, CDR1 is SGHTA, CDR2 FQGNSA. V lost 7 bases and J 0 bases, leaving 15 bases between the germline ends. This CDR3 is 15 amino acids long. CDR3 bases: TGTGCCAGCACCCTTACCGCAGGGACTAACTATGGCTACACCTTC. This translates into CASTLTAGTNYGYTF.

This clone was recorded once. The chain carries TRBV24-1 and TRBJ2-7, with TRBD2 matching over 13 bases. Unmatched junction bases numbered 8, after V lost 4 bases and J lost 3 bases. The CDR3 runs 17 residues. Germline lookup yields CDR1 KGHDR and CDR2 SFDVKD. The CDR3 loop reads CATSDLGLAGANYEQYF. The CDR3 nucleotides read TGTGCCACCAGTGACCTAGGACTAGCGGGAGCAAACTACGAGCAGTACTTC.

This clone was counted ten times or more. This chain connects TRBV13 to TRBJ1-5, with D hard to call. CDR1 is PRHDT and CDR2 is FYEKMQ in the germline V gene (reference sequence). Trimming cost V 9 bases and J 1 base, with 16 bases left between them. The CDR3 consists of 15 residues. The CDR3 loop is CASSGSPGSNQPQHF. DNA for the CDR3: TGTGCCAGTTCAGGATCACCGGGGAGCAATCAGCCCCAGCATTTT.

This clone was detected only a few times. The chain has TRBV6-2 or TRBV6-3 and TRBJ1-1; tentatively, D is TRBD1 (6 bases). Trimming shortened V by 5 bases and J by 8 bases, and 21 bases separated the two germline ends. The germline CDR1 and CDR2 sequences are MNHEY and SVGEGT. The CDR3 extends over 15 amino acids. The CDR3 loop is CASSPSRVGAKEAFF. In nucleotides, the CDR3 is TGTGCCAGCAGTCCAAGCAGGGTGGGGGCCAAAGAAGCTTTCTTT.

The chain couples TRBV27 to TRBJ2-1; TRBD2 matches at 11 bases. The CDR3 is made up of 15 amino acids. J gave up 4 bases and V 6 bases, and 5 bases lay outside the gene matches. Germline assignment: CDR1 MNHEY and CDR2 SMNVEV (reference sequence). Here the CDR3 DNA reads TGTGCCAGCAGACTCAGACTAGCGGGGTACAATGAGCAGTTCTTC. Protein sequence: CASRLRLAGYNEQFF.

The V and J genes are TRBV29-1 and TRBJ1-1; 12 bases fit TRBD1. The CDR3 has 15 residues. The V gene's germline CDR1 is SQVTM and CDR2 ANQGSEA. The J segment lost 3 bases and the V segment lost 5 bases, leaving 7 bases of the junction unmatched. CDR3 DNA: TGCAGCGTTCTCGGGACAGGGGGCTTAGACACTGAAGCTTTCTTT. Amino acids: CSVLGTGGLDTEAFF. The complete variable domain, with remaining parts taken from reference TRBV29-1 and TRBJ1-1, reads SAVISQKPSRDICQRGTSLTIQCQVDSQVTMMFWYRQQPGQSLTLIATANQGSEATYESGFVIDKFPISRPNLTFSTLTVSNMSPEDSSIYLCSVLGTGGLDTEAFFGQGTRLTVV.

The chain recombines TRBV5-5 with TRBJ1-6, with 10 bases fitting TRBD1. The CDR3 has 15 amino acids. The germline gives CDR1 SGHKS, CDR2 YYEKEE (reference sequence). V shed 2 bases, J shed 9 bases, and the junction held 5 bases outside the gene matches. In DNA, the CDR3 is TGTGCCAGCAGCTTCCAGACAGGGGGCATTTCACCCCTCCACTTT. This codes for CASSFQTGGISPLHF.